A single sample gave rise to the 26 T cell receptor beta chains below, sequenced in a study of Ad26.COV2.S vaccination and SARS-CoV-2 variants. The treatment was: around 19 received Ad26.COV2.S at low or high dose, single or two shots; 5 received placebo; per-sample allocation not given. At day 63 after the first vaccine or placebo injection, samples were drawn. Measured with immunoSEQ multiplex PCR; TCRdb has only the in-frame clones, and not every one. The sample consists of some 480,000 clones, roughly nine tenths of them appearing once. The material sequenced was peripheral blood, taken in a trial of Ad26.COV2.S vaccine versus placebo. The receptors derive from a person aged 18 to 59 who received the Ad26.COV2.S COVID-19 vaccine or a placebo.

The chain has TRBV5-1 and TRBJ1-1; D possibly corresponds to TRBD1 (6 bases). V lost 0 bases and J 6 bases, leaving 12 bases between the germline ends. Germline V gives CDR1 SGHRS, CDR2 YFSETQ. The CDR3 contains 14 residues. CDR3 amino acids: CASSLEGGRAEAFF. The CDR3 DNA is TGCGCCAGCAGCTTGGAGGGGGGAAGGGCTGAAGCTTTCTTT.

The chain uses TRBV18 and TRBJ1-4; D possibly corresponds to TRBD1 (5 bases). Germline V gives CDR1 KGHSH, CDR2 LQKENI. The V and J ends lost 3 bases and 6 bases respectively, with 17 bases between them. The CDR3 is 16 amino acids. This chain's CDR3 is CASSPPSNRGDEKLFF. Here the CDR3 DNA reads TGTGCCAGCTCACCCCCAAGCAACCGGGGCGATGAAAAACTGTTTTTT.

There are a few counts of this clone. V gene TRBV30 combines with J gene TRBJ1-5; TRBD1 is a possible D gene (5 bases). Trimming stripped 2 bases from V and 8 bases from J, with 16 bases between. The germline CDR1 and CDR2 sequences are GTSNPN and SVGIG (reference sequence). This CDR3 region has 14 residues. Written as DNA, the CDR3 is TGTGCCTGGAGTTTAGGGCAGGGCGGAAAGCCCCAGCATTTT. Its translation: CAWSLGQGGKPQHF.

The chain couples TRBV11-2 to TRBJ2-7; D is possibly TRBD1 (5 bases). Germline V gene lookup returns CDR1 SGHAT and CDR2 FQNNGV. The CDR3 contains 13 residues. Trimming left V 6 bases short and J 3 bases short, with 12 bases between. CDR3 DNA: TGTGCCAGCAGTCCCAGGGCCAACTACGAGCAGTACTTC. Its translation: CASSPRANYEQYF.

This sequence joins TRBV11-2 and TRBJ1-5; D is unresolved. V dropped 0 bases and J dropped 6 bases, with 15 bases sitting between them. Germline CDR1 reads SGHAT; CDR2 reads FQNNGV. This CDR3 is 16 amino acids long. The CDR3 region is CASSLDVGVGGQPQHF. The CDR3 DNA sequence: TGTGCCAGCAGCTTAGATGTCGGGGTCGGCGGTCAGCCCCAGCATTTT.

This chain connects TRBV18 to TRBJ2-7; possibly TRBD2 for D (5 bases). There are 13 residues in the CDR3. The V gene's germline CDR1 is KGHSH and CDR2 LQKENI. Deletions cut 0 bases from V and 6 bases from J, with 9 bases between. CDR3 region: CASSPPDRGEQYF. CDR3 sequence (DNA): TGTGCCAGCTCACCACCGGACCGGGGCGAGCAGTACTTC.

The chain is built from TRBV2 and TRBJ1-1, with 9 nucleotides matching TRBD1. This CDR3 is built from 14 residues. V lost 5 bases to trimming and J lost 1 base; unmatched junction nucleotides: 2. Germline CDR1 SNHLY, CDR2 FYNNEI. The CDR3 protein is CASSRQGGNTEAFF. CDR3 DNA: TGTGCCAGCAGTCGACAGGGGGGGAACACTGAAGCTTTCTTT.

The genes are TRBV5-4 and TRBJ2-1; possible D gene TRBD2, 6 bases. This CDR3 is 16 amino acids long. V lost 0 bases, J lost 7 bases, and 17 bases lay in between. Germline CDR1 SGHNT, CDR2 YYREEE (reference sequence). The CDR3 is CASSLGARLVLNEQFF. CDR3 nucleotides: TGTGCCAGCAGCTTGGGGGCGAGACTAGTGTTAAATGAGCAGTTCTTC.

The gene calls are TRBV6-1 and TRBJ2-1, with TRBD1 matching over 8 bases. CDR3 size: 15 residues. V dropped 2 bases and J dropped 1; count of bases not matched to a gene: 1. CDR1 is MNHNS and CDR2 is SASEGT in the germline V gene. In DNA, the CDR3 is TGTGCCAGCAGTGAACAGGGGGCATCCTACAATGAGCAGTTCTTC. This gives the protein CASSEQGASYNEQFF.

This chain joins TRBV28 and TRBJ2-3; 7 bases are a match to TRBD2. After removal of 5 bases from V and 4 bases from J, the junction contained 9 bases not matched to a gene. There are 15 residues in the CDR3. CDR1 MDHEN and CDR2 SYDVKM come from the germline V gene. CDR3 DNA: TGTGCCAGCAGTCATATGGGCGGGAGCCCAGATACGCAGTATTTT. Its translation is CASSHMGGSPDTQYF.

The rearrangement uses TRBV7-9 and TRBJ2-7; D gene ambiguous. Between the trimmed V and J ends, which lost 5 bases and 5 bases, there was a span of 13 bases. The CDR3 is made up of 13 amino acids. From germline, CDR1 is SEHNR and CDR2 FQNEAQ (reference sequence). CDR3 coding DNA: TGTGCCAGCAGCCCCAGACAAACCAACGAGCAGTACTTC. Residues: CASSPRQTNEQYF.

The J gene is TRBJ2-7, the V gene TRBV27; TRBD2 aligns across 9 bases. From germline, CDR1 is MNHEY and CDR2 SMNVEV (reference sequence). With 5 bases clipped from V and 4 bases from J, the junction kept 9 bases outside the gene matches. The CDR3 is 15 residues long. The chain's CDR3 is CASSPLAGSGYEQYF. CDR3 DNA sequence: TGTGCCAGCAGTCCCCTAGCGGGATCAGGGTACGAGCAGTACTTC.

This clone has just a few counts. V is TRBV19 and J is TRBJ1-2, with unresolved D. V shed 5 bases and J shed 2 bases, with 12 bases lying between them. The CDR3 totals 14 residues. CDR1 LNHDA and CDR2 SQIVND come from the germline V gene (reference sequence). CDR3 region: CASSSRTENYGYTF. The CDR3 bases are TGTGCCAGTAGTTCCCGGACCGAGAACTATGGCTACACCTTC.

The chain joins TRBV6-5 to TRBJ1-1, with D unresolved. The CDR3 extends over 12 amino acids. Germline loops: CDR1 MNHEY, CDR2 SVGAGI. V lost 11 bases to trimming and J lost 4 bases, with 14 bases between them. The CDR3 protein is CALTRAGTEAFF. In DNA, the CDR3 is TGTGCCTTAACAAGGGCTGGCACTGAAGCTTTCTTT.

Worth noting for this clone: Other DNA variants within this sample encode the same CDR3. The chain couples TRBV6-5 to TRBJ2-7; TRBD2 matches at 11 bases. The length of the CDR3 is 14 residues. The ends lost 4 bases at V and 2 bases at J; junction bases unmatched: 1. Germline loops: CDR1 MNHEY, CDR2 SVGAGI. CDR3 sequence: CASSLAGGPYEQYF. In DNA form, the CDR3 reads TGTGCCAGCAGTTTAGCGGGAGGGCCCTACGAGCAGTACTTC.

V usage is TRBV4-1 and J usage is TRBJ1-5, with 8 bases lining up with TRBD1. CDR3 length equals 15 residues. Germline CDR1 MGHRA, CDR2 YSYEKL. The J segment lost 1 base and the V segment lost 3 bases, leaving 2 bases of the junction unmatched. The CDR3 reads CASSQAGGSNQPQHF. CDR3 nucleotides: TGCGCCAGCAGCCAGGCAGGGGGCAGCAATCAGCCCCAGCATTTT.

This sequence joins TRBV3-1 (or the pseudogene TRBV3-2) and TRBJ1-4; 9 bases are shared with TRBD1. The V segment lost 4 bases and the J segment 7 bases; nucleotides outside the gene matches: 4. Looked up from germline, CDR1 is LGHDT and CDR2 is YNNKEL (reference sequence). This CDR3 spans 14 amino acids. DNA of the CDR3: TGTGCCAGCAGCCGAACAGGGGGCGGTGAAAAACTGTTTTTT. Translating gives CASSRTGGGEKLFF.

This chain joins TRBV9 and TRBJ2-7; 7 positions agree with TRBD1. The CDR3 has 16 residues. V gave up 3 bases and J gave up 5 bases; unmatched junction bases: 14. The germline CDR1 and CDR2 sequences are SGDLS and YYNGEE. The CDR3 nucleotides read TGTGCCAGCAGCGCCGACAGGGTTAATAAGGTCCACGAGCAGTACTTC. Its translation is CASSADRVNKVHEQYF.

V usage is TRBV5-1 and J usage is TRBJ1-1; the D is unclear. The CDR3 length is 15 residues. CDR1 SGHRS and CDR2 YFSETQ come from the germline V gene. The V end lost 4 bases, the J end lost 1 base, and 14 bases lay between the germline ends. The CDR3 coding sequence is TGCGCCAGCAGCAACAACGGGGTCAGGAACACTGAAGCTTTCTTT. Its protein is CASSNNGVRNTEAFF.

This clone was observed a few times. The chain is built from TRBV28 and TRBJ2-2, with TRBD1 as a possible D gene (5 bases). Germline CDR1 reads MDHEN; CDR2 reads SYDVKM. The germline V and J ends were trimmed by 1 base and 0 bases, with 9 bases remaining between them. CDR3 length equals 16 residues. CDR3 residues: CASSLLTAANTGELFF. In nucleotides, the CDR3 is TGTGCCAGCAGTTTATTGACAGCAGCGAACACCGGGGAGCTGTTTTTT. Variable domain in full (rest from reference TRBV28 and TRBJ2-2): DVKVTQSSRYLVKRTGEKVFLECVQDMDHENMFWYRQDPGLGLRLIYFSYDVKMKEKGDIPEGYSVSREKKERFSLILESASTNQTSMYLCASSLLTAANTGELFFGEGSRLTVL.

The genes are TRBV7-2 and TRBJ2-2; 7 nucleotides line up with TRBD1. The CDR3 spans 14 residues. J lost 8 bases, V lost 3 bases, and 6 bases had no gene match. Germline V gene data show CDR1 as SGHTA and CDR2 as FQGNSA. The CDR3 loop is CASSFYRGSGELFF. In DNA form, the CDR3 reads TGTGCCAGCAGCTTTTACAGGGGATCGGGGGAGCTGTTTTTT.

The V and J genes are TRBV24-1 and TRBJ2-3; the match to TRBD1 covers 7 bases. The V gene end was trimmed by 7 bases and the J gene end by 2 bases; junction bases not matched to a gene: 2. Germline CDR1 reads KGHDR; CDR2 reads SFDVKD. CDR3 length equals 13 residues. Written as DNA, the CDR3 is TGTGCCACCAGCGGGACAGTCACAGATACGCAGTATTTT. The encoded protein is CATSGTVTDTQYF.

This clone was observed a single time. The chain carries TRBV6-5 and TRBJ2-1, with TRBD1 identical over 10 bases. From germline, CDR1 is MNHEY and CDR2 SVGAGI. With 9 bases clipped from V and 5 bases from J, the junction kept 10 bases outside the gene matches. The CDR3 covers 15 residues. The CDR3 DNA follows: TGTGCCAGTACTTCCGGGACAGGGGCCAACAATGAGCAGTTCTTC. Protein product: CASTSGTGANNEQFF.

This clone has only one observation. This chain links TRBV6-6 with TRBJ1-4; D unclear. V lost 5 bases and J lost 8, with 9 bases in between. From germline, CDR1 is MNHNY and CDR2 SVGAGI (reference sequence). The CDR3 contains 12 residues. The CDR3 region has the DNA TGTGCCAGCAGTCGGGAGGGCGAAAAACTGTTTTTT. It translates to CASSREGEKLFF.

This chain joins TRBV7-6 and TRBJ2-2, with D hard to call. The CDR3 sequence is 16 residues long. The V end was cut by 3 bases, the J end by 6 bases, with 17 bases between. Looked up from germline, CDR1 is SGHVS and CDR2 is FNYEAQ. CDR3 sequence reads: CASSFLPGGLPGELFF. DNA for the CDR3: TGTGCCAGCAGCTTCCTCCCAGGTGGTTTACCCGGGGAGCTGTTTTTT.

The chain has TRBV9 and TRBJ1-3, with 9 bases that match TRBD1. V dropped 0 bases and J dropped 1; count of bases not matched to a gene: 2. The CDR3 totals 16 residues. Looked up from germline, CDR1 is SGDLS and CDR2 is YYNGEE. Here the CDR3 reads CASSVGDRESGNTIYF. The CDR3 region has the DNA TGTGCCAGCAGCGTAGGGGACAGGGAGTCTGGAAACACCATATATTTT.